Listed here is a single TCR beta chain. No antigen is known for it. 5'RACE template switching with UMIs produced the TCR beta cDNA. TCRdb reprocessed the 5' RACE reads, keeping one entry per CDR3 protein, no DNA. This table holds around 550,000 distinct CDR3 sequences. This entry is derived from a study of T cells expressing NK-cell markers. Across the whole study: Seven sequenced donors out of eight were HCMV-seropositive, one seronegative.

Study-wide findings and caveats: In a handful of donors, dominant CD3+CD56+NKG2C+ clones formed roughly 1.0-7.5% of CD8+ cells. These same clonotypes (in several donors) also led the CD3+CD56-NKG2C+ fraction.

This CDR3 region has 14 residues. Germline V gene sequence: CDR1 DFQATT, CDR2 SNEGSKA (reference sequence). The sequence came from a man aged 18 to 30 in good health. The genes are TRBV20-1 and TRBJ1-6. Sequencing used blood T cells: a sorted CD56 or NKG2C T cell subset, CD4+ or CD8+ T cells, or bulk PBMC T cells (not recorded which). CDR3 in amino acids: CSATRDWTNSPLHF.